What follows are 29 T cell receptor beta chains derived from one specimen sequenced in a study of T cells in Graves' hyperthyroidism and ophthalmopathy. The TCR beta CDR3 regions underwent amplification using RNA transcripts as the source. First-round RT-PCR of the TCR CDR3 relied on the HTBI primer set. In TCRdb, the multiplex PCR reads were re-called with MiXCR into one record per CDR3 protein. The data hold about 480,000 distinct CDR3 sequences, with roughly 14% observed a single time. Sequencing was done on a sample of blood. Source of these receptors: a woman between 18 and 29 years old with Graves' hyperthyroidism.

The V gene is TRBV14, the J gene TRBJ2-2, with D possibly being TRBD2 (7 bases). This CDR3 region has 16 residues. The germline CDR1 and CDR2 sequences are SGHDN and FVKESK. V was shortened by 1 base and J by 5 bases, with 14 bases between the two germline ends. This CDR3 is CASSQASRGGTGELFF. CDR3 in DNA: TGTGCCAGCAGCCAAGCTAGCAGGGGAGGGACCGGGGAGCTGTTTTTT.

At least ten counts were recorded for this clonotype. The CDR3 DNA sequence: TGTGCCAGCAGTCCCGCGGGACCAGGGAACGAGCAGTACGTC. It specifies CASSPAGPGNEQYV. The chain uses TRBV27 and TRBJ2-7; possible D gene TRBD2, 6 bases. Germline V gives CDR1 MNHEY, CDR2 SMNVEV (reference sequence). This CDR3 spans 14 amino acids. The V and J ends lost 5 bases and 5 bases respectively, with 16 bases between them.

The CDR3: CSVKMGGKYTF. DNA of the CDR3: TGCAGCGTTAAGATGGGGGGGAAATACACCTTC. The J gene is TRBJ1-2, the V gene TRBV29-1; D may be TRBD1 (5 bases). The CDR3 contains 11 residues. Germline values: CDR1 SQVTM, CDR2 ANQGSEA. The germline V and J ends were trimmed by 5 bases and 11 bases, with 15 bases remaining between them.

The V and J genes are TRBV24-1 and TRBJ1-5; the D is unclear. The length of the CDR3 is 13 residues. Germline-derived CDR1 and CDR2 are KGHDR and SFDVKD. The V end was cut by 9 bases, the J end by 4 bases, with 12 bases between. The DNA of the CDR3 is TGTGCCACCGCTCCCTCCGGGAATCAGCCCCAGCATTTT. The encoded protein is CATAPSGNQPQHF.

This clonotype was counted ten times or more. The chain is built from TRBV7-8 and TRBJ2-3; no clear D gene. Deletions cut 0 bases from V and 4 bases from J, with 8 bases between. This CDR3 is 14 amino acids long. Germline values: CDR1 SGHVS, CDR2 FQNEAQ. The CDR3 region has the DNA TGTGCCAGCAGCTTAGCGCTGTTGGCAGATACGCAGTATTTT. Encoded protein: CASSLALLADTQYF.

This clonotype was found a few times. One junction end disagrees with the germline gene, perhaps due to a read error. The gene calls are TRBV11-3 and TRBJ2-2, with D tentatively TRBD1 or TRBD2 (5 bases each). The CDR3 is 15 amino acids. Germline CDR1 is SGHNT and CDR2 is YENEEA. CDR3 loop: CASTPSPGNTGELLF. The CDR3 nucleotides read TGTGCCAGCACCCCTAGTCCAGGGAACACCGGGGAGCTGCTTTTT. Filled out from reference TRBV11-3 and TRBJ2-2, the complete variable domain reads EAGVVQSPRYKIIEKKQPVAFWCNPISGHNTLYWYLQNLGQGPELLIRYENEEAVDDSQLPKDRFSAERLKGVDSTLKIQPAELGDSAVYLCASTPSPGNTGELLFGEGSRLTVL.

This clonotype appeared many times. The genes are TRBV11-2 and TRBJ1-5, with a tentative D call TRBD1 (5 bases). Germline CDR1 reads SGHAT; CDR2 reads FQNNGV. CDR3 length: 14 residues. V gave up 3 bases and J gave up 4 bases, with 10 bases separating them. The CDR3 is CASSLQGRNQPQHF. As DNA, the CDR3 is TGTGCCAGCAGCTTGCAGGGCCGAAATCAGCCCCAGCATTTT.

This clonotype was picked up many times. CDR3 DNA sequence: TGTGCCAGCAGGACAGTAGCTTTAGGCAATCAGCCCCAGCATTTT. Protein: CASRTVALGNQPQHF. The chain uses TRBV6-1 and TRBJ1-5; TRBD1 is a possible D gene (5 bases). CDR1 and CDR2 (germline): MNHNS, SASEGT. The CDR3 extends over 15 amino acids. V lost 6 bases to trimming and J lost 2 bases, with 14 bases between them.

A few counts support this clonotype. The chain uses TRBV20-1 and TRBJ2-5, with 8 nucleotides matching TRBD2. There are 14 residues in the CDR3. V was pared by 1 base and J by 5 bases, with 6 bases of the junction left unmatched. The germline CDR1 and CDR2 sequences are DFQATT and SNEGSKA (reference sequence). This CDR3 reads CSARAAGVWETQYF. The CDR3 nucleotides are TGCAGTGCTAGAGCAGCGGGAGTTTGGGAGACCCAGTACTTC.

The chain is built from TRBV19 and TRBJ2-7; a possible D gene is TRBD2 (7 bases). Germline CDR1 LNHDA, CDR2 SQIVND (reference sequence). The CDR3 runs 15 residues. V was shortened by 6 bases and J by 1 base, with 16 bases between the two germline ends. As DNA, the CDR3 is TGTGCCAGTAGCAGCGGGACACCTGGATCCTACGAGCAGTACGTC. Translation gives CASSSGTPGSYEQYV.

This clonotype was found many times. This chain joins TRBV7-9 and TRBJ2-2; 10 bases are shared with TRBD2. This CDR3 comprises 16 residues. Germline V lookup: CDR1 SEHNR, CDR2 FQNEAQ (reference sequence). V dropped 0 bases and J dropped 5; count of bases not matched to a gene: 3. DNA of the CDR3: TGTGCCAGCAGCTTAGCCCTAGCGGGAGATACCGGGGAGCTGTTTTTT. It codes for CASSLALAGDTGELFF. The variable domain in full, with the rest retrieved from reference TRBV7-9 and TRBJ2-2, is DTGVSQNPRHKITKRGQNVTFRCDPISEHNRLYWYRQTLGQGPEFLTYFQNEAQLEKSRLLSDRFSAERPKGSFSTLEIQRTEQGDSAMYLCASSLALAGDTGELFFGEGSRLTVL.

This clonotype was seen at least ten times. The chain couples TRBV27 to TRBJ1-2; D unresolved. This CDR3 is 13 amino acids long. Germline V gene lookup returns CDR1 MNHEY and CDR2 SMNVEV (reference sequence). The V end lost 3 bases, the J end lost 1 base, and 6 bases lay between the germline ends. The chain's CDR3 is CASSFAINYGYTF. The CDR3 nucleotides are TGTGCCAGCAGTTTCGCTATTAACTATGGCTACACCTTC.

In its sample, this clonotype was seen many times. The chain has TRBV7-3 and TRBJ1-1; TRBD1 is a possible D gene (5 bases). Germline assignment: CDR1 SGHTA and CDR2 FQGTGA. This CDR3 comprises 15 residues. The V gene lost 11 bases and the J gene lost 2 bases, with 21 bases spanning the gap. The CDR3 sequence: CARNLHGAENTEAFF. CDR3 nucleotide sequence: TGTGCCCGCAACCTTCATGGGGCGGAAAACACTGAAGCTTTCTTT. The full variable domain, rest sourced from reference TRBV7-3 and TRBJ1-1, is GAGVSQTPSNKVTEKGKYVELRCDPISGHTALYWYRQSLGQGPEFLIYFQGTGAADDSGLPNDRFFAVRPEGSVSTLKIQRTERGDSAVYLCARNLHGAENTEAFFGQGTRLTVV.

In this sample, this clonotype turned up many times. The rearrangement uses TRBV20-1 and TRBJ1-5; D remains ambiguous. CDR3 length: 15 residues. Germline lookup yields CDR1 DFQATT and CDR2 SNEGSKA (reference sequence). V dropped 5 bases and J dropped 4 bases, with 18 bases sitting between them. This chain's CDR3 is CSALQTRAGNQPQHF. CDR3 coding DNA: TGCAGTGCTCTCCAAACTCGGGCGGGAAATCAGCCCCAGCATTTT.

This clonotype was picked up many times. As DNA, the CDR3 is TGTGCCAGCCGGATTCTTAACTATGGCTACACCTTC. Translating it yields CASRILNYGYTF. The rearrangement uses TRBV2 and TRBJ1-2; D uncertain. Trimming took 8 bases from V and 1 from J, leaving 8 bases between them. The CDR3 runs to 12 residues. Germline CDR1 SNHLY, CDR2 FYNNEI.

This clonotype showed up many times. The chain couples TRBV7-3 to TRBJ2-3, with TRBD1 matching 10 bases. Germline V lookup: CDR1 SGHTA, CDR2 FQGTGA. J lost 5 bases, V lost 5 bases, and 16 bases had no gene match. The CDR3 has 18 amino acids. Here the CDR3 reads CASSNWLTGTGEGDTQYF. The CDR3 coding sequence is TGTGCCAGCAGCAACTGGTTGACCGGGACAGGGGAAGGAGATACGCAGTATTTT.

The chain combines TRBV29-1 with TRBJ1-1; D is possibly TRBD1 (5 bases). This CDR3 is 13 amino acids long. Trimming removed 8 bases from V and 4 bases from J, with 17 bases in between. Germline V gene data show CDR1 as SQVTM and CDR2 as ANQGSEA. Written as DNA, the CDR3 is TGCAGCTCTGGGAGGGGCCTGGGCACTGAAGCTTTCTTT. It encodes CSSGRGLGTEAFF.

The CDR3, as DNA: TGTGCCAGAACGTATGAGCAGTTCTTC. Translating it yields CARTYEQFF. The chain joins TRBV6-1 to TRBJ2-1; D uncertain. The CDR3 contains 9 residues. V shed 9 bases and J shed 8 bases, with 5 bases lying between them. In germline, CDR1 is MNHNS, CDR2 SASEGT.

This clonotype was counted ten times or more. The chain uses TRBV18 and TRBJ1-2; no clear D gene. From germline, CDR1 is KGHSH and CDR2 LQKENI. The CDR3 is 15 amino acids. Trimming removed 5 bases from V and 2 bases from J, with 15 bases in between. CDR3: CASSGPEEMNYGYTF. CDR3 coding DNA: TGTGCCAGCTCAGGGCCCGAGGAGATGAACTATGGCTACACCTTC.

The chain has TRBV13 and TRBJ1-2; 9 bases map to TRBD1. Germline V gene sequence: CDR1 PRHDT, CDR2 FYEKMQ (reference sequence). Trimming cost V 3 bases and J 4 bases; bases outside gene matches: 18. The CDR3 runs 19 residues. Here the CDR3 reads CASSFDEGQGPRGSYGYTF. The CDR3 nucleotides are TGTGCCAGCAGCTTCGATGAGGGACAGGGCCCCCGAGGAAGCTATGGCTACACCTTC. Filled out from reference TRBV13 and TRBJ1-2, the complete variable domain reads AAGVIQSPRHLIKEKRETATLKCYPIPRHDTVYWYQQGPGQDPQFLISFYEKMQSDKGSIPDRFSAQQFSDYHSELNMSSLELGDSALYFCASSFDEGQGPRGSYGYTFGSGTRLTVV.

This clonotype was found many times. CDR3 loop: CASSLQLAESGYTF. DNA of the CDR3: TGCGCCAGCAGCCTCCAGTTGGCAGAGTCTGGCTACACCTTC. The genes are TRBV5-1 and TRBJ1-2; no clear D gene. The germline V and J ends were trimmed by 4 bases and 7 bases, with 17 bases remaining between them. Germline V gene sequence: CDR1 SGHRS, CDR2 YFSETQ. The CDR3 is 14 amino acids.

The table lists this clonotype with many counts. The V gene is TRBV5-6, the J gene TRBJ1-1; D remains ambiguous. CDR3 length equals 13 residues. Trimming removed 5 bases at V and 0 bases at J, with 8 bases between. The germline CDR1 and CDR2 sequences are SGHDT and YYEEEE. In DNA form, the CDR3 reads TGTGCCAGCAGGGGATGGGTGAACACTGAAGCTTTCTTT. Amino acids: CASRGWVNTEAFF.

This clonotype was counted between two and nine times. The chain recombines TRBV2 with TRBJ2-5; no definite D call. This CDR3 contains 11 residues. Germline CDR1 is SNHLY and CDR2 is FYNNEI. The V end was cut by 6 bases, the J end by 4 bases, with 6 bases between. CDR3 sequence (DNA): TGTGCCAGCAGGGCCGTAGAGACCCAGTACTTC. It yields the protein CASRAVETQYF. The full variable domain, in which reference TRBV2 and TRBJ2-5 provide the parts outside the CDR3, is EPEVTQTPSHQVTQMGQEVILRCVPISNHLYFYWYRQILGQKVEFLVSFYNNEISEKSEIFDDQFSVERPDGSNFTLKIRSTKLEDSAMYFCASRAVETQYFGPGTRLLVL.

This sequence joins TRBV7-6 and TRBJ1-1, with D maybe TRBD1 (5 bases). Trimming took off 4 bases at V and 1 base at J, with 13 bases between the two ends. The CDR3 extends over 15 amino acids. The germline gives CDR1 SGHVS, CDR2 FNYEAQ. The CDR3 loop reads CASSSTGTQNTEAFF. CDR3 DNA sequence: TGTGCCAGCAGCTCTACCGGGACCCAGAACACTGAAGCTTTCTTT.

V usage is TRBV29-1 and J usage is TRBJ2-2, with TRBD2 as a possible D gene (6 bases). This CDR3 spans 14 amino acids. CDR1 and CDR2 (germline): SQVTM, ANQGSEA. With 2 bases removed from V and 3 bases from J, the gap between germline ends came to 10 bases. CDR3: CSVEFGSDTGELFF. In DNA, the CDR3 is TGCAGCGTTGAATTCGGGAGTGACACCGGGGAGCTGTTTTTT.

Concerning this clonotype itself: A read error may explain this, as a much larger clone is one base away. This chain connects TRBV12-5 to TRBJ1-2; D is uncertain. Germline assignment: CDR1 LGHNT and CDR2 FRNRAP. The CDR3 has 14 amino acids. CDR3 bases: TGTGCTAGTGGTCCTGGCAGTCTCAACTATGGCCACACCTTC. Translating it yields CASGPGSLNYGHTF.

This clonotype was counted many times. This chain connects TRBV20-1 to TRBJ2-3; D gene uncertain. The V end lost 0 bases, the J end lost 2 bases, and 15 bases lay between the germline ends. This CDR3 region has 16 residues. Looked up from germline, CDR1 is DFQATT and CDR2 is SNEGSKA (reference sequence). The DNA for the CDR3 is TGCAGTGCTAGAGATCTACTCCCCGCACCCACAGATACGCAGTATTTT. Its translation: CSARDLLPAPTDTQYF.

This chain uses TRBV10-3 with TRBJ1-4; D gene uncertain. Looked up from germline, CDR1 is ENHRY and CDR2 is SYGVKD. The CDR3 consists of 16 residues. The V end lost 7 bases, the J end lost 8 bases, and 23 bases lay between the germline ends. The DNA of the CDR3 is TGTGCCATCACCCGGGGAGGGAAAAGTAGGGCGGAAAAACTGTTTTTT. It specifies CAITRGGKSRAEKLFF.

This clonotype turned up a few times. This chain connects TRBV20-1 to TRBJ2-3, with 14 bases that match TRBD2. The V segment lost 3 bases and the J segment 4 bases; nucleotides outside the gene matches: 0. The CDR3 extends over 14 amino acids. Germline CDR1 reads DFQATT; CDR2 reads SNEGSKA (reference sequence). In DNA, the CDR3 is TGCAGTGCTAGGGGACTAGCGGGAGCAGATACGCAGTATTTT. It codes for CSARGLAGADTQYF.